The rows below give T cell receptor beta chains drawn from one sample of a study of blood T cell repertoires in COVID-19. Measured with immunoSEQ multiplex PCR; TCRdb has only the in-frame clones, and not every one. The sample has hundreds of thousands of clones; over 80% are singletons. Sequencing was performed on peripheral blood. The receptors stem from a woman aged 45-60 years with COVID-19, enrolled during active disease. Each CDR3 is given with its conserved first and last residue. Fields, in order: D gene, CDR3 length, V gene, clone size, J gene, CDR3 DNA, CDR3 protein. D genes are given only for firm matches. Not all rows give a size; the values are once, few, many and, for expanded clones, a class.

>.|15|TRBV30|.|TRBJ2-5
TGTGTTACATCAGATGGGCAGTCCCGGGGAGAGACCCAGTACTTC
CVTSDGQSRGETQYF
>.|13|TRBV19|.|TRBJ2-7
TGTGCCAGTAGTACGAGACAGGACTACGAGCAGTACTTC
CASSTRQDYEQYF
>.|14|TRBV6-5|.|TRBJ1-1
TGTGCCAGCAGCCGACTCGGGGGAAACACTGAAGCTTTCTTT
CASSRLGGNTEAFF
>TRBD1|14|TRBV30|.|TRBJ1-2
TGTGCCTGGAGTGTAGGACAGGGGGACTATGGCTACACCTTC
CAWSVGQGDYGYTF
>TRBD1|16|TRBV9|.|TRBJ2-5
TGTGCCAGCAGCGCCGGACAGGGCATTGCGAAAGAGACCCAGTACTTC
CASSAGQGIAKETQYF
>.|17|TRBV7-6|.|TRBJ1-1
TGTGCCAGCAGCCCCCATAGGGGTACACAGGTGAACACTGAAGCTTTCTTT
CASSPHRGTQVNTEAFF
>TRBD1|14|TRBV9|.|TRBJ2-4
TGTGCCAGCAGCGTAGGGGACAGAAAAAACATTCAGTACTTC
CASSVGDRKNIQYF
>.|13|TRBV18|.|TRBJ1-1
TGTGCCAGCTCAACTGATATGAACACTGAAGCTTTCTTT
CASSTDMNTEAFF
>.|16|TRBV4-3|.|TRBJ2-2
TGCGCCAGCAGCCAAGTCAGATTCTCGTCCACCGGGGAGCTGTTTTTT
CASSQVRFSSTGELFF
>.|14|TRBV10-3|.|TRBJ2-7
TGTGCCATAAAGGTGACAGTAAGCTCCTACGAGCAGTACTTC
CAIKVTVSSYEQYF
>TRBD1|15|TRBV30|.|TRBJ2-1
TGTGCCTGGAGTTTCGGTGGGACAGGGAAAAATGAGCAGTTCTTC
CAWSFGGTGKNEQFF
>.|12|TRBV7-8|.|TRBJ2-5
TGTGCCAGCAGCTTCTTGCAAGAGACCCAGTACTTC
CASSFLQETQYF
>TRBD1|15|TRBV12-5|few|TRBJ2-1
TGTGCTAGTGGTCGGTTGGGACAGCAATACAATGAGCAGTTCTTC
CASGRLGQQYNEQFF
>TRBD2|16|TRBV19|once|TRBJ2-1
TGTGCCAGTACCGACTATCTCCCTAGCGGCTACAATGAGCAGTTCTTC
CASTDYLPSGYNEQFF
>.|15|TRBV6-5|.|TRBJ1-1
TGTGCCAGCAGTTACAGGGCCCAAGCGGACACTGAAGCTTTCTTT
CASSYRAQADTEAFF
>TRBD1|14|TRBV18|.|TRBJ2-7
TGTGCCAGCTCACCACTCCGGGACAGGGTTGAGCAGTACTTC
CASSPLRDRVEQYF
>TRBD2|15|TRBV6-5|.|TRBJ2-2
TGTGCCAGCAGTTACAACCCTAGCGGGACCGGGGAGCTGTTTTTT
CASSYNPSGTGELFF
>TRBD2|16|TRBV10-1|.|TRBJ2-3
TGCGCCAGCAGTGACGGACTAGCGGGAGGCACAGATACGCAGTATTTT
CASSDGLAGGTDTQYF
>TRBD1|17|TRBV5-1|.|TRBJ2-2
TGCGCCAGCTTTCGTCCCGGGACAGGGGCGAACACCGGGGAGCTGTTTTTT
CASFRPGTGANTGELFF
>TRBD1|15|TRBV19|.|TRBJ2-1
TGTGCCAGTAGTATAATGGGACAGGGCTTCAATGAGCAGTTCTTC
CASSIMGQGFNEQFF
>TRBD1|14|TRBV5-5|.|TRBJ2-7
TGTGCCAGCAGCTTCGGGACAGGTGCCTACGAGCAGTACTTC
CASSFGTGAYEQYF
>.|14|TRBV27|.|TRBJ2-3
TGTGCCAGCAGTTACCGGGACTTCAGTTATACGCAGTATTTT
CASSYRDFSYTQYF
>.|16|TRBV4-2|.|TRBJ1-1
TGTGCCAGCAGCCAAGATCTGGGAGGGGTCGGGACTGAAGCTTTCTTT
CASSQDLGGVGTEAFF
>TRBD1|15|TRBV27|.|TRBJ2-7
TGTGCCAGCAGCCCGGGACAGACCATCTCCTACGAGCAGTACTTC
CASSPGQTISYEQYF
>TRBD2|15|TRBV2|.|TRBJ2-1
TGTGCCAGCAGTGATGCGACTAGCGAGTACAATGAGCAGTTCTTC
CASSDATSEYNEQFF
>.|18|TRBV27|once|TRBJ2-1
TGTGCCAGCAGTTTGGAGCCCGCGGGGCTGCACGGCTACAATGAGCAGTTCTTC
CASSLEPAGLHGYNEQFF
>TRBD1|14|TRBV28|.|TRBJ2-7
TGTGCCAGCACCGGACAGGGGGAGGGCCACGAGCAGTACTTC
CASTGQGEGHEQYF